One and the same sample provided the 20 T cell receptor beta chains below, sequenced in a study of Graves' ophthalmopathy and Graves' hyperthyroidism. RNA transcripts provided the template for amplifying TCR beta CDR3 regions. Following a first-round RT-PCR that used HTBI primers, a second-round multiplex PCR was carried out. TCRdb called the multiplex PCR reads again in MiXCR, with one record for every CDR3 protein. The sample gives 680,000 or so distinct CDR3 sequences, approximately 22% of which show up once; around 6.9% is in the top ten. Specimen: peripheral blood. The origin of the receptors is a woman aged 18-30 years with stable Graves' hyperthyroidism. Some clones in this sample may be carry-over from other donors' samples.

Of note for this clonotype: Since a much larger clone is just one base distant, this may be a read error. V is TRBV6-2 or TRBV6-3 and J is TRBJ2-7, with D maybe TRBD2 (5 bases). The CDR3 sequence is 15 residues long. Trimming pared 1 base from V and 2 bases from J, leaving 12 bases between. CDR1 is MNHEY and CDR2 is SVGEGT in the germline V gene. The CDR3 is CASSYYSLRAYEQYV. The CDR3 DNA sequence: TGTGCCAGCAGTTACTACTCACTGAGGGCCTACGAGCAGTACGTC.

The sample holds many counts of this clonotype. Since no conserved phenylalanine or tryptophan closes the CDR3, a read error is the likely cause. The chain couples TRBV10-3 to TRBJ1-1, with TRBD1 matching 8 bases. J was trimmed by 4 bases and V by 6 bases; bases with no gene match: 7. This CDR3 has 14 amino acids. Germline V gene lookup returns CDR1 ENHRY and CDR2 SYGVKD. The CDR3 loop reads CAISKLQGVTEAFS. The CDR3 DNA sequence: TGTGCCATCAGCAAGCTACAGGGGGTCACTGAAGCTTTCTCT.

Comment on this clonotype: This may come from a read error, since a much larger clone is one base off. The V gene is TRBV6-5, the J gene TRBJ1-1, with D possibly matching TRBD1 (6 bases). Germline V gene sequence: CDR1 MNHEY, CDR2 SVGAGI. The CDR3 loop spans 12 amino acids. CDR3 residues: CANSYTGTEAFF. The CDR3 bases are TGTGCCAACAGTTACACAGGGACTGAAGCTTTCTTT.

This clonotype was counted at least ten times. The chain is built from TRBV28 and TRBJ1-5; 8 bases match TRBD1. V lost 6 bases, J lost 1 base, and 11 bases stayed unmatched. This CDR3 has 17 amino acids. Germline assignment: CDR1 MDHEN and CDR2 SYDVKM. DNA for the CDR3: TGTGCCAGCAGCTTCCCAGGACAGGGAATGAGCAATCAGCCCCAGCATTTT. As protein: CASSFPGQGMSNQPQHF.

This clonotype was seen more than once but under ten times. The rearrangement joins TRBV27 to TRBJ2-2, with TRBD1 matching over 9 bases. This CDR3 is built from 17 residues. In germline, CDR1 is MNHEY, CDR2 SMNVEV (reference sequence). After removal of 6 bases from V and 1 base from J, the junction contained 9 bases not matched to a gene. The CDR3 loop reads CASSLLPGQGNTGELFF. CDR3 nucleotides: TGTGCCAGCAGCCTCCTCCCGGGACAGGGGAACACCGGGGAGCTGTTTTTT.

This clonotype occurred many times. V is TRBV27 and J is TRBJ2-7, with TRBD2 identical over 14 bases. Germline V lookup: CDR1 MNHEY, CDR2 SMNVEV (reference sequence). V lost 6 bases and J lost 2; bases outside the gene matches: 12. The CDR3 has 18 residues. The CDR3 region has the DNA TGTGCCAGCAGCTTGGTGACTAGCGGGAGGGCGAGAACCTACGAGCAGTACTTC. Encoded protein: CASSLVTSGRARTYEQYF.

In its sample, this clonotype was seen many times. This may arise from a read error, as a much more abundant clone is one base away. V usage is TRBV12-3 or TRBV12-4 and J usage is TRBJ2-5; 8 bases match TRBD2. J lost 3 bases, V lost 5 bases, and 8 bases had no gene match. This CDR3 spans 15 amino acids. CDR3 residues: CASSEASGGEETQYF. For the CDR3, the DNA is TGTGCCAGCAGTGAAGCGTCGGGGGGGGAAGAGACCCAGTACTTC.

This chain connects TRBV28 to TRBJ1-4; 10 bases line up with TRBD1. Per the germline V gene, CDR1 is MDHEN and CDR2 is SYDVKM. V dropped 2 bases and J dropped 7; count of bases not matched to a gene: 4. This CDR3 contains 15 residues. Here the CDR3 reads CASSLRQGAGEKLFF. CDR3 nucleotides: TGTGCCAGCAGTTTAAGACAGGGGGCGGGTGAAAAACTGTTTTTT.

Ten or more counts support this clonotype. The chain joins TRBV6-2 or TRBV6-3 to TRBJ1-2, with 9 positions matching TRBD1. With V trimmed by 2 bases and J by 7 bases, 8 bases remained unmatched. The CDR3 has 15 residues. The V gene's germline CDR1 is MNHEY and CDR2 SVGEGT. CDR3 region: CASSYIPGQGLGYTF. CDR3 sequence (DNA): TGTGCCAGCAGTTACATCCCGGGACAGGGTCTTGGCTACACCTTC.

A remark on this clonotype: This may arise from a read error, as a much more abundant clone is one base away. The gene calls are TRBV6-1 and TRBJ1-5; D is ambiguous. Germline loops: CDR1 MNHNS, CDR2 SASEGT. The CDR3 length is 11 residues. The CDR3 loop reads CANGNNQLQHF. DNA of the CDR3: TGTGCCAACGGTAACAATCAGCTCCAGCATTTT.

This clonotype was seen many times. The chain joins TRBV6-5 to TRBJ1-1; the D gene is possibly TRBD1 (5 bases). The CDR3 sequence is 14 residues long. Trimming shortened V by 0 bases and J by 4 bases, and 9 bases separated the two germline ends. Germline CDR1 and CDR2: MNHEY and SVGAGI. The CDR3 DNA sequence: TGTGCCAGCAGTTACTCAGGGGATCTCACTGAAGCTTTCTTT. Protein product: CASSYSGDLTEAFF.

The CDR3 is CSLPGRGYEQYF. The CDR3 nucleotides read TGCAGTCTACCGGGCCGCGGCTACGAGCAGTACTTC. This chain links TRBV20-1 with TRBJ2-7; D not resolved. The CDR3 has 12 amino acids. V lost 8 bases to trimming and J lost 3 bases, with 14 bases between them. Germline V lookup: CDR1 DFQATT, CDR2 SNEGSKA (reference sequence).

This rearrangement joins TRBV7-3 to TRBJ1-1, with D possibly matching TRBD1 (6 bases). Germline values: CDR1 SGHTA, CDR2 FQGTGA. Trimming removed 1 base from V and 3 bases from J, with 12 bases in between. The CDR3 is 15 amino acids. The CDR3 loop is CASSLNPGADTEAFF. In nucleotides, the CDR3 is TGTGCCAGCAGCTTAAACCCAGGGGCGGACACTGAAGCTTTCTTT.

This clonotype was seen many times. The V call is TRBV6-1, the J call TRBJ2-5, with D uncertain. CDR3 size: 13 residues. Trimming removed 3 bases at V and 5 bases at J, with 10 bases between. From germline, CDR1 is MNHNS and CDR2 SASEGT. CDR3 bases: TGTGCCAGCAGTGATCAGCGAATGGAGACCCAGTACTTC. It encodes CASSDQRMETQYF.

This sequence joins TRBV6-5 and TRBJ1-2, with a possible D match to TRBD1 (5 bases). Germline CDR1 and CDR2: MNHEY and SVGAGI. V lost 4 bases, J lost 2 bases, and 20 bases lay in between. CDR3 size: 17 residues. This chain's CDR3 is CASSSLMGAGDNYGYTF. The CDR3 DNA follows: TGTGCCAGCAGTTCCCTAATGGGTGCCGGGGACAACTATGGCTACACCTTC.

The rearrangement uses TRBV5-4 and TRBJ1-3, with no clear D. Trimming cost V 1 base and J 2 bases, with 19 bases left between them. Germline CDR1 and CDR2: SGHNT and YYREEE (reference sequence). CDR3 length: 18 residues. CDR3 sequence reads: CASSLRAAGRVPGNTIYF. The CDR3 bases are TGTGCCAGCAGCTTGAGGGCAGCTGGCCGGGTCCCTGGAAACACCATATATTTT.

Only one count was recorded for this clonotype. The chain links TRBV19 to TRBJ1-1; TRBD1 agrees at 7 bases. The germline gives CDR1 LNHDA, CDR2 SQIVND (reference sequence). CDR3 length: 15 amino acids. The V and J ends lost 6 bases and 4 bases, in that order; junction bases with no gene match: 11. The CDR3 loop reads CASRWGDSWGTEAFF. DNA of the CDR3: TGTGCCAGTAGATGGGGGGACAGCTGGGGCACTGAAGCTTTCTTT.

This clonotype was observed many times. The gene calls are TRBV7-2 and TRBJ2-5, with D possibly matching TRBD2 (5 bases). With 3 bases removed from V and 0 bases from J, the gap between germline ends came to 11 bases. CDR1 SGHTA and CDR2 FQGNSA come from the germline V gene. The CDR3 runs to 15 residues. The CDR3 reads CASSFMGGYQETQYF. DNA of the CDR3: TGTGCCAGCAGCTTCATGGGCGGGTACCAAGAGACCCAGTACTTC. The full variable domain, its missing parts supplied by reference TRBV7-2 and TRBJ2-5, is GAGVSQSPSNKVTEKGKDVELRCDPISGHTALYWYRQSLGQGLEFLIYFQGNSAPDKSGLPSDRFSAERTGGSVSTLTIQRTQQEDSAVYLCASSFMGGYQETQYFGPGTRLLVL.

This clonotype was found many times. V usage is TRBV18 and J usage is TRBJ1-1; D may be TRBD1 (6 bases). Trimming took 8 bases from V and 1 from J, leaving 11 bases between them. This CDR3 is 13 amino acids long. Germline CDR1 reads KGHSH; CDR2 reads LQKENI. The CDR3 sequence is CASSQGQNTEAFF. The CDR3 region has the DNA TGTGCCAGCAGCCAGGGACAGAACACTGAAGCTTTCTTT.

This clonotype was found many times. The chain links TRBV5-1 to TRBJ1-1, with D tentatively TRBD1 (6 bases). Per the germline V gene, CDR1 is SGHRS and CDR2 is YFSETQ. Trimming left V 4 bases short and J 5 bases short, with 12 bases between. The CDR3 is made up of 13 amino acids. The CDR3 DNA reads TGCGCCAGCAGCCTACAGGGTATGACTGAAGCTTTCTTT. This translates into CASSLQGMTEAFF.